This TCR beta chain derives from a study of blood T cell repertoires in COVID-19. Study-wide context: The United States, Italy and Spain supplied acute and convalescent COVID-19 samples.

Per the study methods: Amplification of reference gene primers was used by the study to estimate nucleated cell counts. TCRdb's table, derived via immunoSEQ multiplex PCR, lists solely in-frame clones and lacks some. Clonal size and the V and J genes are those of that table, whereas D and trimming came from the DNA. Here the sample spans 70,000 to 85,000 clones, approximately 91% being singletons. The material sequenced was peripheral blood. The sequence was obtained from a man between 65 and 85 years old with active or convalescent COVID-19.

The CDR3 sequence: CASRPDRRRRLGGYTF. CDR3 nucleotides: TGTGCCAGCAGACCTGACAGGCGCCGGCGGTTGGGTGGCTACACCTTC. The rearrangement joins TRBV28 to TRBJ1-2; tentative D call: TRBD1 (6 bases). The V end lost 6 bases, the J end lost 7 bases, and 24 bases lay between the germline ends. The CDR3 sequence is 16 residues long. Germline V lookup: CDR1 MDHEN, CDR2 SYDVKM.